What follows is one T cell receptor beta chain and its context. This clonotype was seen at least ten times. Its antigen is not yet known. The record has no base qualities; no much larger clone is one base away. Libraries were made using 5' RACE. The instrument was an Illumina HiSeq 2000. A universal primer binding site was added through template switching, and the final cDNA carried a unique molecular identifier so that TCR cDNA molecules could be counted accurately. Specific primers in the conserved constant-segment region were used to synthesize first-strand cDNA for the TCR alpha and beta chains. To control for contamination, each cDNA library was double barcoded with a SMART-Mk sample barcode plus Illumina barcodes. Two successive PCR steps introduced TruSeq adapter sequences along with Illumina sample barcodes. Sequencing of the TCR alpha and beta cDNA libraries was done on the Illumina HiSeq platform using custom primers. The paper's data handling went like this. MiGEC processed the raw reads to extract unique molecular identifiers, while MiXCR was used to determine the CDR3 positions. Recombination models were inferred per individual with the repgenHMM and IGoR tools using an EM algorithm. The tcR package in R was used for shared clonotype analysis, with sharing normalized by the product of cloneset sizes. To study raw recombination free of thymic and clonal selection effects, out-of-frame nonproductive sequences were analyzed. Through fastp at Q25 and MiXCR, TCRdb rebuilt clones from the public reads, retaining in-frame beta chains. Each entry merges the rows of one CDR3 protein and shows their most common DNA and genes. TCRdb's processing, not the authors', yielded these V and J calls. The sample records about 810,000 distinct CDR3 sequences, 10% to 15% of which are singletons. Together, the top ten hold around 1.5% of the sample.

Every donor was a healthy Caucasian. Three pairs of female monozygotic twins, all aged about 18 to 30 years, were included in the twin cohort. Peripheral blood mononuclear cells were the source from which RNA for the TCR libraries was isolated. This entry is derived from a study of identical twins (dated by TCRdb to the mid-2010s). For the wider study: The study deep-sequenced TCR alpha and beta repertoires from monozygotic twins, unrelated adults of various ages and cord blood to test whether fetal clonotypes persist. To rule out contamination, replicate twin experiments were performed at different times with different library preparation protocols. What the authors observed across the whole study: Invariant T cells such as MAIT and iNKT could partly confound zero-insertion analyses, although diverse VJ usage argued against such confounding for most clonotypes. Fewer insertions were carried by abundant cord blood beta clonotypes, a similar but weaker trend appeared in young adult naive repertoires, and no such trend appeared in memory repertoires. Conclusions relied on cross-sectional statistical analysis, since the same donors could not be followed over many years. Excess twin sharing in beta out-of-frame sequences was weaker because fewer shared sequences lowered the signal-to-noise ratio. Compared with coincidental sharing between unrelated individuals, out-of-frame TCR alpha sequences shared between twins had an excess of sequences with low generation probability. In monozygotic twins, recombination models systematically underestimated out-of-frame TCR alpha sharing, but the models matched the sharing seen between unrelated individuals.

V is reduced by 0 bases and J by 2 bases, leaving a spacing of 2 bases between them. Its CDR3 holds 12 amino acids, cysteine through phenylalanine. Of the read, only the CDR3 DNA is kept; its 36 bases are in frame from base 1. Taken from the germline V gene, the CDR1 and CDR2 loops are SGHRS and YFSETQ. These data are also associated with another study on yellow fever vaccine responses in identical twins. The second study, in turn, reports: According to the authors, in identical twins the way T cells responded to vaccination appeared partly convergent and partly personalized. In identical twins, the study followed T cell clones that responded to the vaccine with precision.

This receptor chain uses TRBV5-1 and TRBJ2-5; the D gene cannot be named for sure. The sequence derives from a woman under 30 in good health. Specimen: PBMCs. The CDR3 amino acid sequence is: CASSLAQETQYF. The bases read TGCGCCAGCAGCTTGGCTCAAGAGACCCAGTACTTC.